The next 23 T cell receptor beta chains were all read from a single sample in a study of regulatory T cells in long-lasting Graves disease. HTBI primers from iRepertoire and Arm-PCR of CDR3 regions yielded the TCR beta libraries. Each CDR3 protein gets one entry after TCRdb re-called the multiplex PCR reads with MiXCR. The data contain approximately 350,000 distinct CDR3 sequences, about a sixth of them singletons. As to time point: newly diagnosed GD, antithyroid drugs for less than 3 months. Researchers made the TCR library from RNA that was extracted from PBMCs. The same specimen was also included in a second study, on T cells in Graves' hyperthyroidism and ophthalmopathy.

The material sequenced was peripheral blood mononuclear cells (PBMCs), taken at new diagnosis, from a patient treated with antithyroid drugs. The origin of the receptors is a woman aged 18-29 years with Graves disease.

This clonotype showed up many times. This chain connects TRBV20-1 to TRBJ2-5; possibly TRBD1 or TRBD2 for D (5 bases each). Trimming took 5 bases from V and 4 from J, leaving 11 bases between them. The germline V gene encodes CDR1 DFQATT and CDR2 SNEGSKA (reference sequence). The CDR3 sequence is 12 residues long. The CDR3 sequence: CSAPTGGETQYF. The CDR3 DNA follows: TGCAGTGCTCCCACTGGGGGAGAGACCCAGTACTTC.

This clonotype was detected ten times or more. The rearrangement uses TRBV11-3 and TRBJ1-1, with a weak D call TRBD1 (6 bases). Looked up from germline, CDR1 is SGHNT and CDR2 is YENEEA. V lost 1 base and J 10 bases, leaving 10 bases between the germline ends. The CDR3 runs to 12 residues. CDR3 nucleotides: TGTGCCAGCAGCTTAGTCGAGGGGGGAGCTTTCTTT. As protein: CASSLVEGGAFF.

This clonotype was counted many times. The rearrangement joins TRBV18 to TRBJ2-7; 10 bases line up with TRBD1. Germline-derived CDR1 and CDR2 are KGHSH and LQKENI. V lost 3 bases, J lost 2 bases, and 13 bases stayed unmatched. The CDR3 runs 18 residues. The CDR3 bases are TGTGCCAGCTCACCTAGCACTCTGACAGGGGGCATCACCTACGAGCAGTACTTC. Translated, it gives CASSPSTLTGGITYEQYF.

At least ten counts were recorded for this clonotype. The chain uses TRBV19 and TRBJ1-1, with D possibly being TRBD1 (5 bases). This CDR3 has 13 amino acids. Germline lookup yields CDR1 LNHDA and CDR2 SQIVND (reference sequence). Trimming pared 7 bases from V and 1 base from J, leaving 10 bases between. The CDR3 protein is CASKFGANTEAFF. The CDR3 DNA reads as TGTGCCAGTAAGTTTGGGGCGAACACTGAAGCTTTCTTT.

This clonotype came up many times. J is TRBJ2-7 and V is TRBV7-9; D may be TRBD1 or TRBD2 (5 bases each). CDR3 length: 14 amino acids. V lost 5 bases to trimming and J lost 7 bases, with 18 bases between them. The germline gives CDR1 SEHNR, CDR2 FQNEAQ (reference sequence). DNA of the CDR3: TGTGCCAGCAGCCAAACAGGTAGCGCTGGGGAGCAGTACTTC. Its protein product is CASSQTGSAGEQYF.

Here the CDR3 reads CASSLRGEVADEQFF. The DNA for the CDR3 is TGCGCCAGCAGCTTGAGGGGGGAGGTGGCCGATGAGCAGTTCTTC. V is TRBV5-1 and J is TRBJ2-1; tentatively, D is TRBD1 or TRBD2 (6 bases each). The CDR3 is made up of 15 amino acids. The germline gives CDR1 SGHRS, CDR2 YFSETQ. Between the trimmed V and J ends, which lost 1 base and 8 bases, there was a span of 16 bases.

The chain uses TRBV9 and TRBJ2-3, with 9 bases matching TRBD2. CDR1 SGDLS and CDR2 YYNGEE come from the germline V gene. The ends lost 3 bases at V and 1 base at J; junction bases unmatched: 18. The CDR3 sequence is 20 residues long. CDR3: CASSGRKGGGGVGGTDTQYF. In DNA form, the CDR3 reads TGTGCCAGCAGCGGCCGTAAAGGAGGCGGGGGGGTTGGGGGCACAGATACGCAGTATTTT.

This clonotype came up many times. The gene calls are TRBV13 and TRBJ2-5; the D is unclear. The CDR3 length is 15 residues. V shed 0 bases and J shed 4 bases, with 12 bases lying between them. The germline CDR1 and CDR2 sequences are PRHDT and FYEKMQ (reference sequence). The CDR3 nucleotides read TGTGCCAGCAGCTTAGGGAGTGGTCAAGCAGAGACCCAGTACTTC. This codes for CASSLGSGQAETQYF. Drawing the rest from reference TRBV13 and TRBJ2-5, the complete variable domain is AAGVIQSPRHLIKEKRETATLKCYPIPRHDTVYWYQQGPGQDPQFLISFYEKMQSDKGSIPDRFSAQQFSDYHSELNMSSLELGDSALYFCASSLGSGQAETQYFGPGTRLLVL.

Concerning this clonotype itself: A far larger clone differs by one base, so this is likely a read error. The rearrangement links TRBV2 to TRBJ2-7, with D hard to call. The V gene lost 5 bases and the J gene lost 5 bases, with 4 bases spanning the gap. The V gene's germline CDR1 is SNHLY and CDR2 FYNNEI. The length of the CDR3 is 10 residues. This chain's CDR3 is CASSTHEQYF. In nucleotides, the CDR3 is TGTGCCAGCAGTACCCACGAGCAGTACTTC. Drawing the rest from reference TRBV2 and TRBJ2-7, the complete variable domain is EPEVTQTPSHQVTQMGQEVILRCVPISNHLYFYWYRQILGQKVEFLVSFYNNEISEKSEIFDDQFSVERPDGSNFTLKIRSTKLEDSAMYFCASSTHEQYFGPGTRLTVT.

To note about this clonotype: One base separates it from a far larger clone, so it is likely a read error. The V and J genes are TRBV11-2 and TRBJ2-1; D unresolved. The assigned J gene may be wrong: the sequence end matches TRBJ2-5 better. Looked up from germline, CDR1 is SGHAT and CDR2 is FQNNGV. CDR3 size: 17 residues. CDR3 protein: CASSSLPVVGPVKTQYF. DNA for the CDR3: TGTGCCAGCAGCTCCCTTCCGGTCGTAGGGCCGGTGAAGACCCAGTACTTC.

This clonotype was found many times. The gene calls are TRBV3-1 and TRBJ1-1; 10 nucleotides line up with TRBD1. Trimming removed 5 bases from V and 3 bases from J; junction bases left unmatched: 3. This CDR3 comprises 14 residues. Germline V lookup: CDR1 LGHDT, CDR2 YNNKEL (reference sequence). This CDR3 is CASSRQGADTEAFF. CDR3 DNA: TGTGCCAGCAGCAGACAGGGGGCTGACACTGAAGCTTTCTTT.

This clonotype came up many times. The chain has TRBV28 and TRBJ2-7, with no clear D. CDR3 size: 12 residues. With 6 bases removed from V and 2 bases from J, the gap between germline ends came to 8 bases. The germline CDR1 and CDR2 sequences are MDHEN and SYDVKM. CDR3 loop: CASSLNTYEQYF. CDR3 DNA sequence: TGTGCCAGCAGCCTGAACACCTACGAGCAGTACTTC.

The chain uses TRBV19 and TRBJ2-5; no definite D call. Trimming left V 0 bases short and J 0 bases short, with 5 bases between. This CDR3 region has 14 residues. The germline V gene encodes CDR1 LNHDA and CDR2 SQIVND (reference sequence). CDR3 residues: CASSIDPDQETQYF. Written as DNA, the CDR3 is TGTGCCAGTAGTATAGATCCTGACCAAGAGACCCAGTACTTC.

This clonotype has only a few counts. This may come from a read error, since a much larger clone is one base off. The gene calls are TRBV12-3 or TRBV12-4 and TRBJ2-7, with 8 bases fitting TRBD1. The CDR3 runs to 13 residues. The J segment lost 3 bases and the V segment lost 6 bases, leaving 4 bases of the junction unmatched. CDR3 DNA sequence: TGTGCCAGCAGCCGGACAGGGTACTACGAGCAGTACGTC. Protein sequence: CASSRTGYYEQYV.

This sequence joins TRBV4-1 and TRBJ1-2, with TRBD1 as a possible D gene (6 bases). The V gene's germline CDR1 is MGHRA and CDR2 YSYEKL. This CDR3 is 16 amino acids long. The V end was cut by 4 bases, the J end by 7 bases, with 22 bases between. This CDR3 is CASSPGRGGELTGYTF. In DNA form, the CDR3 reads TGCGCCAGCAGCCCCGGCAGGGGCGGGGAGCTTACTGGCTACACCTTC.

This clonotype was seen many times. This chain connects TRBV28 to TRBJ1-1; D possibly corresponds to TRBD1 (5 bases). The CDR3 extends over 15 amino acids. Germline loops: CDR1 MDHEN, CDR2 SYDVKM. Trimming left V 2 bases short and J 4 bases short, with 14 bases between. CDR3 coding DNA: TGTGCCAGCAGTTTAGAGGGGCGCCTGATCACTGAAGCTTTCTTT. Protein: CASSLEGRLITEAFF.

The V call is TRBV2, the J call TRBJ1-5, with D uncertain. The CDR3 length is 13 residues. V was trimmed by 1 base and J by 5 bases, leaving 6 bases between them. Germline loops: CDR1 SNHLY, CDR2 FYNNEI. For the CDR3, the DNA is TGTGCCAGCAGTGAAGGGATCTATCAGCCCCAGCATTTT. Its protein product is CASSEGIYQPQHF.

This chain joins TRBV7-9 and TRBJ2-1; D possibly corresponds to TRBD2 (5 bases). Germline loops: CDR1 SEHNR, CDR2 FQNEAQ (reference sequence). This CDR3 has 12 residues. The V and J ends lost 10 bases and 8 bases respectively, with 15 bases between them. The chain's CDR3 is CAIPRVFDEQFF. The CDR3 DNA follows: TGTGCCATCCCGCGGGTTTTCGATGAGCAGTTCTTC.

This clonotype appeared many times. The chain is built from TRBV20-1 and TRBJ2-5; D may match TRBD1 or TRBD2 (5 bases each). The CDR3 has 13 residues. Trimming shortened V by 6 bases and J by 2 bases, and 13 bases separated the two germline ends. Germline V gene lookup returns CDR1 DFQATT and CDR2 SNEGSKA (reference sequence). Here the CDR3 DNA reads TGCAGTGCCACCGGGGACCATCAAGAGACCCAGTACTTC. Amino acids: CSATGDHQETQYF.

This clonotype was recorded many times. The gene calls are TRBV12-3 or TRBV12-4 and TRBJ1-4, with D possibly matching TRBD1 (6 bases). There are 14 residues in the CDR3. With 3 bases removed from V and 2 bases from J, the gap between germline ends came to 7 bases. Written as DNA, the CDR3 is TGTGCCAGCAGTTTGCAGGGGACTAATGAAAAACTGTTTTTT. Protein: CASSLQGTNEKLFF.

Ten or more counts support this clonotype. This rearrangement joins TRBV2 to TRBJ1-1; 7 positions agree with TRBD1. This CDR3 has 14 residues. Germline V lookup: CDR1 SNHLY, CDR2 FYNNEI. With 2 bases clipped from V and 1 base from J, the junction kept 1 base outside the gene matches. This CDR3 reads CASSETGANTEAFF. CDR3 DNA sequence: TGTGCCAGCAGTGAAACAGGGGCGAACACTGAAGCTTTCTTT.

In its sample, this clonotype was seen many times. V usage is TRBV6-9 and J usage is TRBJ2-7; D is possibly TRBD1 or TRBD2 (6 bases each). The V end lost 1 base, the J end lost 3 bases, and 10 bases lay between the germline ends. CDR3 length: 14 residues. The V gene's germline CDR1 is MNHGY and CDR2 SVAAGI. The DNA for the CDR3 is TGTGCCAGCAGTTATTTGGGGGGCAACTACGAGCAGTACTTC. Translation gives CASSYLGGNYEQYF.

This clonotype appeared many times. This chain uses TRBV7-6 with TRBJ2-3; no definite D call. The V end was cut by 1 base, the J end by 2 bases, with 13 bases between. This CDR3 region has 16 residues. CDR1 and CDR2 (germline): SGHVS, FNYEAQ. The CDR3 bases are TGTGCCAGCAGCTTAGGTCGGCAGCCACACACAGATACGCAGTATTTT. Its translation: CASSLGRQPHTDTQYF.